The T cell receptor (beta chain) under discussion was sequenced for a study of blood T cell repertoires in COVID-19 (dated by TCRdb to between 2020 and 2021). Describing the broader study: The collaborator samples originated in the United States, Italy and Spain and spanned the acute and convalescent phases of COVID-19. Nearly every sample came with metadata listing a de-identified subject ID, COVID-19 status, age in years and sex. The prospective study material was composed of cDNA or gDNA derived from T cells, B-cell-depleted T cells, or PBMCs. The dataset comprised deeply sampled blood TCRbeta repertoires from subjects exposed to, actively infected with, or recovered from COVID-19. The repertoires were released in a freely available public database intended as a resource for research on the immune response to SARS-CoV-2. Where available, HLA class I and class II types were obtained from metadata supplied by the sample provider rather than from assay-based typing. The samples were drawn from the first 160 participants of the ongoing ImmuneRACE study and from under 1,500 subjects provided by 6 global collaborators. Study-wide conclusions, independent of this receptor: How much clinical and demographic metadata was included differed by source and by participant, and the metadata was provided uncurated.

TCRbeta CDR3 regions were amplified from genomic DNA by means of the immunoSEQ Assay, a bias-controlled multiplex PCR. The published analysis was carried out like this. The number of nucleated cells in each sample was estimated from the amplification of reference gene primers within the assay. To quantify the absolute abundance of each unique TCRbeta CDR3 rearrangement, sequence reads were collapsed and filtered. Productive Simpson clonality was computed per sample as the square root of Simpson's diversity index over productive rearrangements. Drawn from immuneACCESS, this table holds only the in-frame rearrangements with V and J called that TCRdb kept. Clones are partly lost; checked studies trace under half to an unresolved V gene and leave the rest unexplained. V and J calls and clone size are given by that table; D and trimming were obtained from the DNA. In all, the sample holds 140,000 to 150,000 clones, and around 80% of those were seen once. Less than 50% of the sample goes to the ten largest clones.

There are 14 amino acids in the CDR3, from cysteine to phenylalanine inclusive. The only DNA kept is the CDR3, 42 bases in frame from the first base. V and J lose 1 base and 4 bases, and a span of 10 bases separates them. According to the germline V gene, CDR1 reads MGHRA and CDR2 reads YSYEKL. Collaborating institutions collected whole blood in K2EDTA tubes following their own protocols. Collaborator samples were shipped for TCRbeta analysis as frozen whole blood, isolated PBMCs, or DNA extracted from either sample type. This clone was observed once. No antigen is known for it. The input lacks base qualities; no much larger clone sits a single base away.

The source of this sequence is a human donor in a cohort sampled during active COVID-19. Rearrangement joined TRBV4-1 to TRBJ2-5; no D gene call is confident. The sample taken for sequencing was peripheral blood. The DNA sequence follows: TGCGCCAGCAGCCAAGTACCAGTTTTAGAGACCCAGTACTTC. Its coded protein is CASSQVPVLETQYF.